Following are 15 T cell receptor beta chains from one sample sequenced in a study of blood T cell repertoires in COVID-19 (TCRdb year 2020). The protocol used for the library was the immunoSEQ multiplex PCR assay. Sourced from immuneACCESS, this table was stored by TCRdb with only in-frame sequences that have V and J called. A share of the clones is absent; for the studies checked, an unresolved V gene accounts for under half, and the remainder has no known explanation. The sample table holds about 46,000 clones, of which 88% were seen once. Jointly, the top ten make up around 8.6% of the sample. Specimen: peripheral blood. The receptors come from a man aged 45-60 years with acute or convalescent COVID-19.

The chain is built from TRBV10-3 and TRBJ1-1; D might be TRBD1 (6 bases). Germline lookup yields CDR1 ENHRY and CDR2 SYGVKD. Trimming left V 11 bases short and J 6 bases short, with 13 bases between. The CDR3 sequence is 11 residues long. The CDR3 loop reads CAVGQSSEAFF. For the CDR3, the DNA is TGTGCCGTTGGACAGTCCTCTGAAGCTTTCTTT.

This clone is a singleton in its sample. The chain joins TRBV13 to TRBJ1-3; D not resolved. Trimming removed 7 bases from V and 4 bases from J, with 11 bases in between. CDR1 and CDR2 from the germline V gene are PRHDT and FYEKMQ (reference sequence). The CDR3 consists of 13 residues. The chain's CDR3 is CASKRGSGNTIYF. DNA for the CDR3: TGTGCCAGCAAACGGGGATCAGGAAACACCATATATTTT. Looking up the rest from reference TRBV13 and TRBJ1-3 gives the full variable domain: AAGVIQSPRHLIKEKRETATLKCYPIPRHDTVYWYQQGPGQDPQFLISFYEKMQSDKGSIPDRFSAQQFSDYHSELNMSSLELGDSALYFCASKRGSGNTIYFGEGSWLTVV.

The chain couples TRBV3-1 (or the pseudogene TRBV3-2) to TRBJ1-4; tentatively, D is TRBD1 (5 bases). This CDR3 has 15 residues. V was pared by 4 bases and J by 7 bases, with 16 bases between. Germline CDR1 is LGHDT and CDR2 is YNNKEL (reference sequence). CDR3 DNA: TGTGCCAGCAGCCGGGGAGGGGTATTACCTGAAAAACTGTTTTTT. Residues: CASSRGGVLPEKLFF.

This chain uses TRBV19 with TRBJ1-5, with TRBD1 matching 8 bases. V lost 2 bases and J lost 0; bases outside the gene matches: 6. This CDR3 comprises 17 residues. Germline V gene sequence: CDR1 LNHDA, CDR2 SQIVND (reference sequence). The CDR3 loop is CASSILGTGSSNQPQHF. CDR3 in DNA: TGTGCCAGTAGTATACTCGGGACAGGATCTAGCAATCAGCCCCAGCATTTT.

The chain carries TRBV24-1 and TRBJ2-1; the D gene is possibly TRBD1 (5 bases). The CDR3 consists of 17 residues. V was shortened by 4 bases and J by 4 bases, with 19 bases between the two germline ends. Germline CDR1 KGHDR, CDR2 SFDVKD. CDR3 loop: CATSDGPARRGYNEQFF. The CDR3, as DNA: TGTGCCACCAGTGACGGACCTGCGCGAAGGGGATACAATGAGCAGTTCTTC.

The chain recombines TRBV6-5 with TRBJ1-5, with a possible D match to TRBD1 (5 bases). The CDR3 runs 13 residues. Trimming removed 10 bases at V and 5 bases at J, with 15 bases between. Germline V gene sequence: CDR1 MNHEY, CDR2 SVGAGI. CDR3 sequence reads: CATSRALYQPQHF. CDR3 DNA sequence: TGTGCCACGAGCAGGGCTCTTTATCAGCCCCAGCATTTT.

The V gene is TRBV5-4, the J gene TRBJ2-3; possible D gene TRBD2, 5 bases. V was cut by 3 bases and J by 2 bases, with 10 bases left in between. Germline V lookup: CDR1 SGHNT, CDR2 YYREEE (reference sequence). The CDR3 consists of 14 residues. CDR3 sequence reads: CASSSTRATDTQYF. The DNA of the CDR3 is TGTGCCAGCAGCTCTACGAGGGCCACAGATACGCAGTATTTT.

V gene TRBV10-3 combines with J gene TRBJ1-2; 9 bases match TRBD1. The CDR3 contains 13 residues. The germline V gene encodes CDR1 ENHRY and CDR2 SYGVKD. The V segment lost 10 bases and the J segment 4 bases; nucleotides outside the gene matches: 7. CDR3 protein: CATKETGGYGYTF. CDR3 nucleotides: TGTGCCACCAAAGAGACAGGGGGCTATGGCTACACCTTC.

This chain uses TRBV25-1 with TRBJ2-1; D unresolved. The CDR3 consists of 11 residues. Germline-derived CDR1 and CDR2 are MGHDK and SYGVNS. V dropped 8 bases and J dropped 9 bases, with 11 bases sitting between them. The CDR3, as DNA: TGTGCCAGCGCCGGTAGAGGTGAGCAGTTCTTC. Amino acids: CASAGRGEQFF. The entire variable domain, with the rest obtained from reference TRBV25-1 and TRBJ2-1, is as follows: EADIYQTPRYLVIGTGKKITLECSQTMGHDKMYWYQQDPGMELHLIHYSYGVNSTEKGDLSSESTVSRIRTEHFPLTLESARPSHTSQYLCASAGRGEQFFGPGTRLTVL.

The sample holds one count of this clone. This chain joins TRBV2 and TRBJ1-6; possibly TRBD1 for D (5 bases). The CDR3 is 14 amino acids. Trimming left V 4 bases short and J 7 bases short, with 11 bases between. CDR1 and CDR2 (germline): SNHLY, FYNNEI. This CDR3 is CASSVKGLNSPLHF. The CDR3 coding sequence is TGTGCCAGCAGTGTTAAGGGGCTGAATTCACCCCTCCACTTT. Based on the CDR3 plus reference TRBV2 and TRBJ1-6, the full variable domain is EPEVTQTPSHQVTQMGQEVILRCVPISNHLYFYWYRQILGQKVEFLVSFYNNEISEKSEIFDDQFSVERPDGSNFTLKIRSTKLEDSAMYFCASSVKGLNSPLHFGNGTRLTVT.

The V and J genes are TRBV7-2 and TRBJ2-5; unclear D gene. The V and J ends lost 2 bases and 5 bases respectively, with 9 bases between them. CDR1 is SGHTA, CDR2 FQGNSA, per germline. CDR3 length equals 13 residues. Written as DNA, the CDR3 is TGTGCCAGCAGCTTATCTCTAGGCGAGACCCAGTACTTC. Its translation: CASSLSLGETQYF.

V usage is TRBV6-5 and J usage is TRBJ2-7, with a possible D match to TRBD1 (6 bases). The CDR3 is made up of 14 amino acids. The germline V gene encodes CDR1 MNHEY and CDR2 SVGAGI. With 5 bases removed from V and 6 bases from J, the gap between germline ends came to 17 bases. CDR3 nucleotide sequence: TGTGCCAGCAGTCCCAGGGGTTTCTCCGGCGAGCAGTACTTC. Translated, it gives CASSPRGFSGEQYF.

This sequence joins TRBV18 and TRBJ1-3; no reliable D call. V lost 4 bases and J 4 bases, leaving 17 bases between the germline ends. The V gene's germline CDR1 is KGHSH and CDR2 LQKENI. CDR3 size: 16 residues. The CDR3 coding sequence is TGTGCCAGCTCACAGAACGCAAGAACGGTCGGAAACACCATATATTTT. Amino acids: CASSQNARTVGNTIYF.

V is TRBV25-1 and J is TRBJ2-1; 7 nucleotides agree with TRBD2. CDR3 size: 15 residues. Unmatched junction bases numbered 7, after V lost 1 base and J lost 7 bases. The V gene's germline CDR1 is MGHDK and CDR2 SYGVNS. The DNA for the CDR3 is TGTGCCAGCAGTGAATGGGGGGGGTCGGAAAATGAGCAGTTCTTC. This codes for CASSEWGGSENEQFF. The variable domain in full, with the rest retrieved from reference TRBV25-1 and TRBJ2-1, is EADIYQTPRYLVIGTGKKITLECSQTMGHDKMYWYQQDPGMELHLIHYSYGVNSTEKGDLSSESTVSRIRTEHFPLTLESARPSHTSQYLCASSEWGGSENEQFFGPGTRLTVL.

This clone was found once. The chain uses TRBV6-6 and TRBJ2-1; 13 bases map to TRBD2. The CDR3 has 16 residues. With V trimmed by 5 bases and J by 8 bases, 9 bases remained unmatched. Germline V gene sequence: CDR1 MNHNY, CDR2 SVGAGI (reference sequence). The CDR3 DNA sequence: TGTGCCAGCAGTACGGGGACTAGCGGGAATTTCGATGAGCAGTTCTTC. It yields the protein CASSTGTSGNFDEQFF.